The clone carrying this T cell receptor (beta chain) occurred a few times. What it recognizes is unknown. The data were taken from a study of T cell repertoires in aging, cancer and after chemotherapy. Study-wide background: The full dataset contained 8.5 million to 10 million TCR reads. Whole-study findings and limits: Compared with age-matched healthy donors, untreated hematological or solid cancer patients showed higher blood TCR clonality.

Peripheral blood genomic DNA, not sorted cells or RNA, was the template. From germline, CDR1 is GTSNPN and CDR2 SVGIG (reference sequence). V lost 6 bases and J lost 1; bases outside the gene matches: 14. The CDR3 has 18 residues. A mixed TRB-A/B primer pool amplified rearranged TRB by multiplex touch-down PCR. Via MiXCR, TCRdb re-called the multiplex PCR reads, giving one row per CDR3 protein. The sample has about 2,900 distinct CDR3 sequences, roughly a quarter seen once. This TCR derives from a human donor with a solid tumor. Sequenced material: blood. The rearrangement joins TRBV30 to TRBJ2-1; the match to TRBD2 covers 11 bases. The CDR3 nucleotides read TGTGCCTGCCATAATCTAGCGGGGGGTCCAGGATCCTACAATGAGCAGTTCTTC. This codes for CACHNLAGGPGSYNEQFF.